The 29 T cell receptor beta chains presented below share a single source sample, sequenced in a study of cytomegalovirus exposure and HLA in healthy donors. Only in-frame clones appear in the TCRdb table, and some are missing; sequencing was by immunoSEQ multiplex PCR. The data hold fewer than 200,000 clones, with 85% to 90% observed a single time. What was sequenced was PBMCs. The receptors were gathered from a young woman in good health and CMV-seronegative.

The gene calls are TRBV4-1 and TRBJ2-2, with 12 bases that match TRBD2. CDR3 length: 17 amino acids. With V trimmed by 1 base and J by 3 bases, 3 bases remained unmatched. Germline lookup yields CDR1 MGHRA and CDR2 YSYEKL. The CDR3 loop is CASSQALAGGYTGELFF. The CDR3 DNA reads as TGCGCCAGCAGCCAAGCACTAGCGGGGGGATACACCGGGGAGCTGTTTTTT.

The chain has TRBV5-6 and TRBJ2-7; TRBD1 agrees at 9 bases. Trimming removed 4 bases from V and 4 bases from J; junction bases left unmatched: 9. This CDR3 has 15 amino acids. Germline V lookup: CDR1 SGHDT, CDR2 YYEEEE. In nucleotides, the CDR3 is TGTGCCAGCAGCCCCTACGGACAGGGGAGTTACGAGCAGTACTTC. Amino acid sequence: CASSPYGQGSYEQYF.

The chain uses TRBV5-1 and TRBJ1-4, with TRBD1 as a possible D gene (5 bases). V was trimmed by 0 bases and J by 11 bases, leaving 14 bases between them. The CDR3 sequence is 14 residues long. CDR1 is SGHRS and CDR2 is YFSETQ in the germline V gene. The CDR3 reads CASSLVGAGGKLFF. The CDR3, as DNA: TGCGCCAGCAGCTTGGTAGGGGCAGGAGGGAAACTGTTTTTT.

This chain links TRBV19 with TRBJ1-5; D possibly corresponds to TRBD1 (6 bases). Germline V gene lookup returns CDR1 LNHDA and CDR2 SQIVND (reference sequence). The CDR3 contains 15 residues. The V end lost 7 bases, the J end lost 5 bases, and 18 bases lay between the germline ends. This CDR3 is CASNKGEKGDQPQHF. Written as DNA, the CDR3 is TGTGCCAGTAATAAGGGTGAGAAGGGGGATCAGCCCCAGCATTTT.

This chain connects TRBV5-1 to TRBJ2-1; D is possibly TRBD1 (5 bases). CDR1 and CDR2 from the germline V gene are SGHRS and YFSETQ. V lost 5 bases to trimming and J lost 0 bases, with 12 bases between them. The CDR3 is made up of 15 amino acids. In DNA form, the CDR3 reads TGCGCCAGCAGTGAGGTTCAGGGCTCCTACAATGAGCAGTTCTTC. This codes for CASSEVQGSYNEQFF. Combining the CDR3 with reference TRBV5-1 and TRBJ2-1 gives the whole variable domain KAGVTQTPRYLIKTRGQQVTLSCSPISGHRSVSWYQQTPGQGLQFLFEYFSETQRNKGNFPGRFSGRQFSNSRSEMNVSTLELGDSALYLCASSEVQGSYNEQFFGPGTRLTVL.

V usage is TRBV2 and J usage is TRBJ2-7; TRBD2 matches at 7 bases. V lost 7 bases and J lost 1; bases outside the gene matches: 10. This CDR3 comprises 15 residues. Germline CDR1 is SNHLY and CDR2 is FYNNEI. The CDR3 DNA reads TGTGCCAGCACCGACGGCGGGAGCGGGTCCTACGAGCAGTACTTC. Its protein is CASTDGGSGSYEQYF.

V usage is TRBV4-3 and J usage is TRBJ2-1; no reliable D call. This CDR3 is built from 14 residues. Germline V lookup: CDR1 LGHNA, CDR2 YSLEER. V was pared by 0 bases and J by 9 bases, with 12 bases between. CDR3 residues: CASSQDSLPSEQFF. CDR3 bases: TGCGCCAGCAGCCAAGATAGCCTCCCCAGTGAGCAGTTCTTC.

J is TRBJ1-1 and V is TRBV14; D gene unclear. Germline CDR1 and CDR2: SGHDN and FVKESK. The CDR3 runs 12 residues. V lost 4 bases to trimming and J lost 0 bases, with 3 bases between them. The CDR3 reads CASSPMNTEAFF. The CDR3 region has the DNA TGTGCCAGCAGCCCCATGAACACTGAAGCTTTCTTT.

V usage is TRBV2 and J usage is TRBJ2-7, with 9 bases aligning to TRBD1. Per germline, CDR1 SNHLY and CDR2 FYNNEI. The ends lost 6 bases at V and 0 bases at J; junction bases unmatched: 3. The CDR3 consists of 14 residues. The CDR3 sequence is CASRRDRDSYEQYF. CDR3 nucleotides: TGTGCCAGCAGGAGGGACAGGGACTCCTACGAGCAGTACTTC.

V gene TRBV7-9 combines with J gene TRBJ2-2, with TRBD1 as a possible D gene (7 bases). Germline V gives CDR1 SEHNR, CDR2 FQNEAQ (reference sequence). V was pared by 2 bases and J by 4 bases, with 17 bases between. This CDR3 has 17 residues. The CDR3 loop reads CASSLPGGQLVTGELFF. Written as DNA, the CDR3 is TGTGCCAGCAGCTTACCCGGGGGACAGCTAGTCACCGGGGAGCTGTTTTTT.

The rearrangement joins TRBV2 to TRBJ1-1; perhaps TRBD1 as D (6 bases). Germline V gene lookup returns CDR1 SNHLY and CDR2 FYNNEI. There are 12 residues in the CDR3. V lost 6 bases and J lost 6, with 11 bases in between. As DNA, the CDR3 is TGTGCCAGCAGGGTAGAGGGGGCTGAAGCTTTCTTT. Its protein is CASRVEGAEAFF.

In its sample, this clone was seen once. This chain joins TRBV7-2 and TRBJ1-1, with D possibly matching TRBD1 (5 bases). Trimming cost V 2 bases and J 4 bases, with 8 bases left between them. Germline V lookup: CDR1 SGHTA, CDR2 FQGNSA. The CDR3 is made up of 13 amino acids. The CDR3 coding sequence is TGTGCCAGCAGCTTACCAGGGTTCACTGAAGCTTTCTTT. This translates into CASSLPGFTEAFF.

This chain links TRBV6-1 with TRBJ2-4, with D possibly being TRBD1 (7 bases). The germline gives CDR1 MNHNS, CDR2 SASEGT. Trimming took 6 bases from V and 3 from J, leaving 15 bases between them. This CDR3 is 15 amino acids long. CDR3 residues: CASSLSRDSKNIQYF. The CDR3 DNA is TGTGCCAGCAGCCTCTCGCGGGACAGCAAAAACATTCAGTACTTC.

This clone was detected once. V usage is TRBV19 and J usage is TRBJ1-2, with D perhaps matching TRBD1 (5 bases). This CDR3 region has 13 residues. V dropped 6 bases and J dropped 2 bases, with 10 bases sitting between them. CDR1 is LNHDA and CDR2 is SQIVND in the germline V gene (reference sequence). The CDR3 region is CASSLTANYGYTF. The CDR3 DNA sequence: TGTGCCAGTAGCTTGACAGCGAACTATGGCTACACCTTC.

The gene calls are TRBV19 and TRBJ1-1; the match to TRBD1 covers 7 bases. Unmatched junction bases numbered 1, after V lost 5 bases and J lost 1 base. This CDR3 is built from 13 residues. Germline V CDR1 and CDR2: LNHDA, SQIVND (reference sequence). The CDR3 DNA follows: TGTGCCAGTAGTTGGACAGGGAACACTGAAGCTTTCTTT. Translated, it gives CASSWTGNTEAFF.

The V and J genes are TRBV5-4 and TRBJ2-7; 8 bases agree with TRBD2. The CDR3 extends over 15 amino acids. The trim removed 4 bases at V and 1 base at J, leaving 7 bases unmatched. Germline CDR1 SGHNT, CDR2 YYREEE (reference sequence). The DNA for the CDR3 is TGTGCCAGCAGCGAGGGGCGGGGGGCATCCTACGAGCAGTACTTC. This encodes CASSEGRGASYEQYF.

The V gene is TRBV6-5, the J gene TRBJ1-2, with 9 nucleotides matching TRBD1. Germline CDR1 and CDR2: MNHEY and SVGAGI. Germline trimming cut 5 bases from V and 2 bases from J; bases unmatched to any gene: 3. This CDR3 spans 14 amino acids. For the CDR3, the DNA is TGTGCCAGCAGTCCGACAGGGGGAAACTATGGCTACACCTTC. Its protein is CASSPTGGNYGYTF.

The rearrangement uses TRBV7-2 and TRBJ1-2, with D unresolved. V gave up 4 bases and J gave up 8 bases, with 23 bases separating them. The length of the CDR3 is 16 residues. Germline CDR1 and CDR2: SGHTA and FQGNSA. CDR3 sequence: CASSYLGIAKGGGYTF. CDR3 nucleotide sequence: TGTGCCAGCAGCTACCTAGGGATAGCGAAGGGAGGGGGCTACACCTTC.

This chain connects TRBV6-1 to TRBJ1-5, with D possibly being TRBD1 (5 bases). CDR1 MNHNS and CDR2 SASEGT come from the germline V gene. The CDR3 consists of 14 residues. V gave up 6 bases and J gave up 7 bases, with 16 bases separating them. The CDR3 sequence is CASRLYGAGQPQHF. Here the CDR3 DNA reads TGTGCCAGCAGGTTGTATGGGGCCGGGCAGCCCCAGCATTTT.

Here the CDR3 reads CASSLVPSGGSYEQYF. The CDR3 nucleotides are TGTGCCAGCAGCTTGGTGCCTAGCGGGGGTTCCTACGAGCAGTACTTC. The chain couples TRBV5-6 to TRBJ2-7; 10 bases align to TRBD2. Germline V lookup: CDR1 SGHDT, CDR2 YYEEEE. This CDR3 is built from 16 residues. Trimming at V came to 0 bases and at J to 1 base, leaving 4 bases not matched to a gene. Based on the CDR3 plus reference TRBV5-6 and TRBJ2-7, the full variable domain is DAGVTQSPTHLIKTRGQQVTLRCSPKSGHDTVSWYQQALGQGPQFIFQYYEEEERQRGNFPDRFSGHQFPNYSSELNVNALLLGDSALYLCASSLVPSGGSYEQYFGPGTRLTVT.

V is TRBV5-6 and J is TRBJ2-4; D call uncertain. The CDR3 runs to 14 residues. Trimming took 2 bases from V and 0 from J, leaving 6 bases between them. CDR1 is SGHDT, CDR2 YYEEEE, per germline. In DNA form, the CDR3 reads TGTGCCAGCAGCTTAAGAGTAGCCAAAAACATTCAGTACTTC. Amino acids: CASSLRVAKNIQYF.

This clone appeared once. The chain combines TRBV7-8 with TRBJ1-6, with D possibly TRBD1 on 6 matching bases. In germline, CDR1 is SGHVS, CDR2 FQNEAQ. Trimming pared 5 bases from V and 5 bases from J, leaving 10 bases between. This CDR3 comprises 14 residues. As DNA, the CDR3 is TGTGCCAGCAGCCGTACAGGGAATAATTCACCCCTCCACTTT. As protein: CASSRTGNNSPLHF.

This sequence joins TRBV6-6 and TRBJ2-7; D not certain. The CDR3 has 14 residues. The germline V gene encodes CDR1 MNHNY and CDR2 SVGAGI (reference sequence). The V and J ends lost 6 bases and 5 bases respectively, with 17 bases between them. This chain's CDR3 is CASSTMAPSDEQYF. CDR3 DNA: TGTGCCAGCAGCACCATGGCCCCGAGCGACGAGCAGTACTTC.

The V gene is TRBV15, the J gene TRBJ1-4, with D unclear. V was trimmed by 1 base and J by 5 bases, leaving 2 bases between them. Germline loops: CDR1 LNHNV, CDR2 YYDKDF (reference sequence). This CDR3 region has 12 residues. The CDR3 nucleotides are TGTGCCACCAGCAGAGCAAATGAAAAACTGTTTTTT. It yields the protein CATSRANEKLFF.

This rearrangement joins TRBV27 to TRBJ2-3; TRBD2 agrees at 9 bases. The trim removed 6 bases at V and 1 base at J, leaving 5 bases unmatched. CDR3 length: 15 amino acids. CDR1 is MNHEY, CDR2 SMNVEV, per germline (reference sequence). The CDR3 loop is CASSLRTSGTDTQYF. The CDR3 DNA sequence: TGTGCCAGCAGCCTCCGGACTAGCGGCACAGATACGCAGTATTTT.

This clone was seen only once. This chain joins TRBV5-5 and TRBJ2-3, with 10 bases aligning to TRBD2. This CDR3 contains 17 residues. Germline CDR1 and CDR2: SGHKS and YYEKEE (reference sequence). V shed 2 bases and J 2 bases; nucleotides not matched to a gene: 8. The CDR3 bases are TGTGCCAGCAGCTTCCGTAGGCTAGCGGGGGACACAGATACGCAGTATTTT. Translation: CASSFRRLAGDTDTQYF.

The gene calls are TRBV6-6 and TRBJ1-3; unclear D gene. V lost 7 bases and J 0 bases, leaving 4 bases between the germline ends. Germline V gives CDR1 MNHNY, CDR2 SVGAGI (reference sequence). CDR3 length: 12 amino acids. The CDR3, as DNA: TGTGCCAGCAAACACTCTGGAAACACCATATATTTT. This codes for CASKHSGNTIYF.

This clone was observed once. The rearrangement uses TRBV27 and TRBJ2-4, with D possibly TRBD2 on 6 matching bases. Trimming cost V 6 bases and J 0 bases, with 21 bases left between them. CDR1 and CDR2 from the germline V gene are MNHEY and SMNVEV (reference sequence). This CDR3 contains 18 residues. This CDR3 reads CASRLGGGNPLAKNIQYF. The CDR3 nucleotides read TGTGCCAGCAGACTTGGTGGGGGGAACCCTCTAGCCAAAAACATTCAGTACTTC.

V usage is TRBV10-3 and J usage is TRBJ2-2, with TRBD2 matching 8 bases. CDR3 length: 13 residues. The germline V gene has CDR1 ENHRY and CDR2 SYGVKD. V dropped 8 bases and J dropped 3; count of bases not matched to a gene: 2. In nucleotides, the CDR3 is TGTGCCATCCGGGAGGGGGACACCGGGGAGCTGTTTTTT. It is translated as CAIREGDTGELFF.